This T cell receptor beta chain was sequenced during a study of long-term antiretroviral therapy in people with HIV. Study findings and constraints: Specimens of blood were obtained during about 2003 to 2018, possibly under older ART regimens. Pre-ART clonal expansions dominated every time point's repertoire. The data indicate that diversity increased after ART but remained below transplant donor controls.

Every HIV-positive participant received treatment in the United States. As concerns this clone: Its target is unknown.

The CDR3 is made up of 15 amino acids. Germline V gene data show CDR1 as MNHEY and CDR2 as SVGAGI. V shed 8 bases and J 10 bases; nucleotides not matched to a gene: 15. With survey level as its setting, the immunoSEQ assay was v3.0. Clones were read by immunoSEQ multiplex PCR, and TCRdb kept only the in-frame ones, dropping some. Of 25,000 to 35,000 clones in the sample, roughly 84% were seen once. The sequence was collected from a man aged 25 to 40 with HIV. The material was unsorted PBMCs, obtained 2.8 years after starting antiretroviral therapy. This chain joins TRBV6-5 and TRBJ1-1, with 11 bases fitting TRBD1. CDR3 residues: CASGPRGTGGKGAFF. Written as DNA, the CDR3 is TGTGCCAGCGGCCCTAGAGGGACAGGGGGAAAAGGAGCTTTCTTT.